A single sample is the source of the 29 T cell receptor beta chains below, sequenced in a study of T cell clonality in common variable immunodeficiency. The data were produced by immunoSEQ multiplex PCR, yet TCRdb's version contains in-frame clones alone and is incomplete. Captured here are around 55,000 clones, none seen once; the top ten comprise under 2%. The specimen was peripheral blood mononuclear cells. The receptors originated from a person between 18 and 69 years old in good health.

This clone occurred many times. The missing CDR3 end, 3 residues past where the read stops, is filled in from the germline J gene. V and J are TRBV20-1 and TRBJ1-2; 9 bases map to TRBD1. Trimming took 6 bases from V and 5 from J; bases not matched to a gene: 13. This CDR3 region has 15 residues. Germline V gene sequence: CDR1 DFQATT, CDR2 SNEGSKA (reference sequence). CDR3: CSAFTPQGAGYGYTF. CDR3 DNA, as far as it was read: TGCAGTGCCTTTACCCCACAGGGGGCGGGATATGGC.

Judged by abundance, this clone is medium-sized. The read halts 3 residues ahead of the CDR3 end, with the missing end drawn from the germline J gene. The chain has TRBV20-1 and TRBJ2-5; D gene uncertain. Between the trimmed V and J ends, which lost 4 bases and 4 bases, there was a span of 16 bases. Germline V gene lookup returns CDR1 DFQATT and CDR2 SNEGSKA (reference sequence). The CDR3 loop spans 14 amino acids. The covered CDR3 bases are TGCAGTGCTACCCTCTTAGAAAGAATAGAGACC. Its translation: CSATLLERIET. The whole CDR3 sequence reads CSATLLERIETQYF.

This clone was counted ten times or more. Sequencing ends 3 residues short of the CDR3 end; the germline J gene provides the rest. The rearrangement uses TRBV29-1 and TRBJ2-1; 9 bases are a match to TRBD2. Germline CDR1 reads SQVTM; CDR2 reads ANQGSEA. Trimming cost V 7 bases and J 4 bases; bases outside gene matches: 8. This CDR3 has 14 residues. Incomplete CDR3 DNA: TGCAGCGCCAACCCGGGACTAGCATACAATGAG. It codes for CSANPGLAYNE. The CDR3, in full, reads CSANPGLAYNEQFF.

This clone was picked up many times. CDR3 protein: CASSLYGLADEDTQYF. CDR3 DNA (partial): TGTGCCAGCAGCTTATATGGGTTGGCGGATGAGGATACG. The V gene is TRBV5-4, the J gene TRBJ2-3; unclear D gene. The CDR3 end falls 3 residues outside the read, so it is completed with the germline J gene. The CDR3 length is 16 residues. Germline CDR1 reads SGHNT; CDR2 reads YYREEE (reference sequence). V shed 2 bases and J shed 6 bases, with 19 bases lying between them.

This clone showed up just a few times. The read terminates 3 residues before the CDR3 end, so the remaining end is supplied by the germline J gene. V gene TRBV6-2 or TRBV6-3 combines with J gene TRBJ2-1; D gene uncertain. V was cut by 7 bases and J by 4 bases, with 14 bases left in between. From germline, CDR1 is MNHEY and CDR2 SVGEGT. The CDR3 totals 14 residues. This chain's CDR3 is CASTPLPEYNEQFF. The CDR3 bases that were read are TGTGCCAGCACCCCTTTGCCAGAGTACAATGAG.

This clone was detected many times. Read sequence stops 3 residues before the CDR3 end, and the germline J gene provides the missing end. This chain joins TRBV20-1 and TRBJ2-3; D may be TRBD2 (5 bases). In germline, CDR1 is DFQATT, CDR2 SNEGSKA (reference sequence). The CDR3 has 14 amino acids. Between the trimmed V and J ends, which lost 3 bases and 2 bases, there was a span of 12 bases. The part of the CDR3 DNA that was read is TGCAGTGCTAGTCGGACTGTTAACACAGATACG. Residues: CSASRTVNTDT. The CDR3 as a whole reads CSASRTVNTDTQYF.

This clone was recorded at least ten times. The read ends 3 residues shy of where the CDR3 ends; the end is completed using the germline J gene. The V gene is TRBV13, the J gene TRBJ2-5; 7 bases map to TRBD1. The CDR3 runs to 14 residues. The J segment lost 2 bases and the V segment lost 0 bases, leaving 0 bases of the junction unmatched. Germline V gene lookup returns CDR1 PRHDT and CDR2 FYEKMQ (reference sequence). Incomplete CDR3 DNA: TGTGCCAGCAGCTTAGGACAGGGGCAAGAGACC. Encoded protein: CASSLGQGQET. The whole CDR3 region reads CASSLGQGQETQYF.

This clone occurred many times. The read is 3 residues too short to cover the CDR3 end, so that end is filled in from the germline J gene. V usage is TRBV7-8 and J usage is TRBJ2-3, with 9 bases fitting TRBD2. The CDR3 sequence is 16 residues long. Germline lookup yields CDR1 SGHVS and CDR2 FQNEAQ. The ends lost 4 bases at V and 2 bases at J; junction bases unmatched: 7. The CDR3 loop reads CASSSLAGAYTDTQYF. CDR3 DNA, as far as it was read: TGTGCCAGCAGCTCCTTAGCGGGGGCCTACACAGATACG.

As for this clone: The read is 3 residues too short to cover the CDR3 end, so that end is filled in from the germline J gene. This chain uses TRBV5-1 with TRBJ2-7; 13 bases agree with TRBD2. V lost 0 bases, J lost 5 bases, and 2 bases stayed unmatched. The CDR3 runs to 15 residues. From germline, CDR1 is SGHRS and CDR2 YFSETQ. The CDR3: CASSLGLAGGNEQYF. The CDR3 bases that were read are TGCGCCAGCAGCTTGGGACTAGCGGGAGGAAACGAG. Full variable domain (missing parts from reference TRBV5-1 and TRBJ2-7): KAGVTQTPRYLIKTRGQQVTLSCSPISGHRSVSWYQQTPGQGLQFLFEYFSETQRNKGNFPGRFSGRQFSNSRSEMNVSTLELGDSALYLCASSLGLAGGNEQYFGPGTRLTVT.

This clone was seen only a few times. The sequenced fragment ends 3 residues before the CDR3 boundary, so the rest is inferred from the germline J gene. V gene TRBV6-2 or TRBV6-3 combines with J gene TRBJ2-3, with TRBD1 as a possible D gene (6 bases). Germline CDR1 reads MNHEY; CDR2 reads SVGEGT. This CDR3 has 14 residues. CDR3: CASSWNGGNQPQYF. The part of the CDR3 DNA that was read is TGTGCCAGCAGTTGGAATGGGGGCAATCAGCCG.

This clone occurred a few times. The sequenced fragment ends 3 residues before the CDR3 boundary, so the rest is inferred from the germline J gene. The V and J genes are TRBV30 and TRBJ1-2; 8 positions agree with TRBD1. CDR1 and CDR2 from the germline V gene are GTSNPN and SVGIG (reference sequence). The CDR3 is made up of 13 amino acids. CDR3 bases read: TGTGCCTGGAGTGGGACAGGGCAGGGCGAC. Translation gives CAWSGTGQGD. The whole CDR3 protein reads CAWSGTGQGDYTF.

This clone showed up many times. CDR3 DNA (partial): TGTGCCAGCAGCCAAGAGGGGGGGTGGACAGAATCCTACGAG. Its protein is CASSQEGGWTESYE. The CDR3 as a whole reads CASSQEGGWTESYEQYF. This chain links TRBV4-2 with TRBJ2-7; weak D call: TRBD2 (7 bases). The CDR3 end is not reached by the read, which stops 3 residues before it; the germline J gene fills it in. Between the trimmed V and J ends, which lost 0 bases and 1 base, there was a span of 16 bases. From germline, CDR1 is LGHNA and CDR2 YNFKEQ. The CDR3 has 17 amino acids.

This clone was seen repeatedly, ten times or more. CDR3 sequence: CSAREAGGPNEQFF. CDR3 DNA, as far as it was read: TGCAGTGCTAGGGAAGCGGGAGGGCCCAATGAG. This chain uses TRBV20-1 with TRBJ2-1, with 10 bases that match TRBD2. The read ends 3 residues early relative to the CDR3; the germline J gene fills the gap. The ends lost 3 bases at V and 6 bases at J; junction bases unmatched: 5. The CDR3 is 14 amino acids. Germline V CDR1 and CDR2: DFQATT, SNEGSKA (reference sequence).

This clone was seen many times. Coverage ceases 3 residues before the CDR3 finishes, and the germline J gene fills in the end. This chain uses TRBV30 with TRBJ2-3; 9 bases agree with TRBD2. This CDR3 is 15 amino acids long. CDR1 is GTSNPN and CDR2 is SVGIG in the germline V gene (reference sequence). V lost 0 bases, J lost 5 bases, and 6 bases stayed unmatched. Incomplete CDR3 DNA: TGTGCCTGGAGTGTTGTAGCGGGAGTAGGAGATACG. Protein: CAWSVVAGVGDT. The whole CDR3 sequence reads CAWSVVAGVGDTQYF.

This clone was seen many times. The read halts 3 residues ahead of the CDR3 end, with the missing end drawn from the germline J gene. The chain recombines TRBV20-1 with TRBJ2-3; D gene ambiguous. The CDR3 runs 11 residues. The germline gives CDR1 DFQATT, CDR2 SNEGSKA (reference sequence). Trimming stripped 2 bases from V and 5 bases from J, with 5 bases between. CDR3 protein: CSARTGDTQYF. The part of the CDR3 DNA that was read is TGCAGTGCTAGAACGGGAGATACG.

Within the sample, this clone is medium-sized. The read ends 3 residues early relative to the CDR3; the germline J gene fills the gap. The chain carries TRBV30 and TRBJ2-1; 7 bases map to TRBD2. J lost 8 bases, V lost 0 bases, and 7 bases had no gene match. CDR1 is GTSNPN, CDR2 SVGIG, per germline (reference sequence). CDR3 size: 14 residues. The CDR3: CAWSVGAGDYEQFF. CDR3 bases read: TGTGCCTGGAGTGTAGGCGCGGGAGATTATGAG.

At least ten counts were recorded for this clone. The read terminates 3 residues before the CDR3 end, so the remaining end is supplied by the germline J gene. The chain recombines TRBV20-1 with TRBJ2-7; 9 bases are shared with TRBD2. The CDR3 sequence is 15 residues long. The germline gives CDR1 DFQATT, CDR2 SNEGSKA (reference sequence). With 1 base clipped from V and 5 bases from J, the junction kept 9 bases outside the gene matches. This CDR3 is CSARGLAVAGDEQYF. The part of the CDR3 DNA that was read is TGCAGTGCTAGAGGGTTGGCGGTAGCGGGAGACGAG.

This clone was recorded many times. The read is 3 residues too short to cover the CDR3 end, so that end is filled in from the germline J gene. The chain recombines TRBV5-1 with TRBJ2-1, with 11 bases matching TRBD2. V trimming: 4 bases; J trimming: 8 bases; junction bases outside the gene matches: 14. This CDR3 has 17 residues. Germline CDR1 is SGHRS and CDR2 is YFSETQ. CDR3 sequence: CASSRLAGGPGSYEQFF. The part of the CDR3 DNA that was read is TGCGCCAGCAGCCGGCTAGCGGGGGGCCCCGGATCCTATGAG.

A few counts support this clone. The CDR3 end lies 3 residues beyond the end of the read and is filled in from the germline J gene. The chain has TRBV7-8 and TRBJ2-3; D might be TRBD2 (6 bases). The CDR3 has 14 residues. In germline, CDR1 is SGHVS, CDR2 FQNEAQ. The DNA read from the CDR3 is TGTGCCAGCAGCTTATATACGGGGGTGGAGACG. It encodes CASSLYTGVET. The entire CDR3 sequence reads CASSLYTGVETQYF.

This clone was seen repeatedly, ten times or more. The read comes to an end 3 residues before the CDR3 does, leaving the germline J gene to fill in the end. V usage is TRBV7-9 and J usage is TRBJ2-2, with TRBD1 identical over 7 bases. The V segment lost 5 bases and the J segment 7 bases; nucleotides outside the gene matches: 7. The CDR3 runs to 14 residues. The germline V gene has CDR1 SEHNR and CDR2 FQNEAQ (reference sequence). Partial CDR3 DNA: TGTGCCAGCAGCAGACAGGGCTGGGACGGGGAG. Translated, it gives CASSRQGWDGE. The whole CDR3 is CASSRQGWDGELFF.

Many counts were recorded for this clone. The CDR3 is cut off 3 residues early in the read; its end comes from the germline J gene. The chain couples TRBV20-1 to TRBJ1-1; no definite D call. The CDR3 has 16 residues. V lost 2 bases and J 3 bases, leaving 19 bases between the germline ends. Germline V gene data show CDR1 as DFQATT and CDR2 as SNEGSKA (reference sequence). CDR3 bases read: TGCAGTGCTAGATCACCCCAGAGGCAAGCGGACACTGAA. Protein product: CSARSPQRQADTE. In full, the CDR3 reads CSARSPQRQADTEAFF.

This clone was picked up many times. CDR3 in amino acids: CSVETAYEQYF. The sequenced part of the CDR3 DNA is TGCAGCGTTGAAACAGCCTACGAG. The chain combines TRBV29-1 with TRBJ2-7; no reliable D call. The observed sequence ends 3 residues before the CDR3 terminus, with the missing tail filled in from the germline J gene. Germline CDR1 SQVTM, CDR2 ANQGSEA. CDR3 length equals 11 residues. Trimming left V 2 bases short and J 2 bases short, with 4 bases between.

This clone showed up many times. The DNA read from the CDR3 is TGTGCCAGCAGCCAACGGACAGGGATAGAAAAA. Protein sequence: CASSQRTGIEK. The whole CDR3 sequence is CASSQRTGIEKLFF. The J gene is TRBJ1-4, the V gene TRBV11-2, with 8 bases fitting TRBD1. The read finishes 3 residues shy of the CDR3 end, and the germline J gene is used to complete it. Germline CDR1 SGHAT, CDR2 FQNNGV. The CDR3 runs 14 residues. V lost 5 bases to trimming and J lost 8 bases; unmatched junction nucleotides: 7.

This clone was recorded at least ten times. Read data end 3 residues before the CDR3 end; the end is taken from the germline J gene. The rearrangement links TRBV2 to TRBJ2-1; possibly TRBD2 for D (7 bases). Germline V gene data show CDR1 as SNHLY and CDR2 as FYNNEI. The length of the CDR3 is 14 residues. Trimming shortened V by 7 bases and J by 8 bases, and 18 bases separated the two germline ends. CDR3 DNA, as far as it was read: TGTGCCAGCATTGGGGGGGCTAGCTCCGATGAG. It yields the protein CASIGGASSDE. The full CDR3 protein reads CASIGGASSDEQFF.

A note on this clone: Read sequence stops 3 residues before the CDR3 end, and the germline J gene provides the missing end. J is TRBJ1-4 and V is TRBV18; 9 nucleotides match TRBD1. The CDR3 length is 18 residues. Germline assignment: CDR1 KGHSH and CDR2 LQKENI. CDR3 in amino acids: CASSLRTGALSGANVLFF. CDR3 bases read: TGTGCCAGCTCACTAAGGACAGGGGCCCTCTCTGGGGCCAACGTA.

This clone was counted ten times or more. CDR3 protein: CASSLAGTVYGYTF. CDR3 bases read: TGCGCCAGCAGCTTGGCCGGGACAGTCTATGGC. The gene calls are TRBV5-1 and TRBJ1-2; TRBD1 agrees at 7 bases. Coverage ceases 3 residues before the CDR3 finishes, and the germline J gene fills in the end. The germline V gene encodes CDR1 SGHRS and CDR2 YFSETQ. V was clipped by 0 bases and J by 4 bases; unmatched bases: 3. CDR3 length equals 14 residues.

This clone was picked up many times. The read halts 3 residues ahead of the CDR3 end, with the missing end drawn from the germline J gene. V is TRBV6-2 or TRBV6-3 and J is TRBJ2-3; weak D call: TRBD1 (7 bases). There are 16 residues in the CDR3. In germline, CDR1 is MNHEY, CDR2 SVGEGT. V gave up 6 bases and J gave up 1 base, with 17 bases separating them. The part of the CDR3 DNA that was read is TGTGCCAGCAGCACCCGACAGGGCGGGGGCACAGATACG. This translates into CASSTRQGGGTDT. The complete CDR3 sequence is CASSTRQGGGTDTQYF.

There are many counts of this clone. The read ends 3 residues early relative to the CDR3; the germline J gene fills the gap. The chain is built from TRBV6-1 and TRBJ2-3, with 8 nucleotides matching TRBD1. V shed 3 bases and J 0 bases; nucleotides not matched to a gene: 2. Germline V gene sequence: CDR1 MNHNS, CDR2 SASEGT. This CDR3 is built from 15 residues. The sequenced part of the CDR3 DNA is TGTGCCAGCAGTGAGACAGGGGATAGCACAGATACG. Translated: CASSETGDSTDT. The CDR3 in its entirety is CASSETGDSTDTQYF.

In its sample, this clone was seen a few times. Sequencing ends 3 residues short of the CDR3 end; the germline J gene provides the rest. The J gene is TRBJ1-2, the V gene TRBV18; 7 nucleotides match TRBD1. The CDR3 extends over 16 amino acids. The V gene's germline CDR1 is KGHSH and CDR2 LQKENI. The part of the CDR3 DNA that was read is TGTGCCAGCTCAAACTCCGCCGGGACAGAAGCCTACGAC. This translates into CASSNSAGTEAYD. The CDR3 in full is CASSNSAGTEAYDYTF. Full variable domain (remainder filled in from reference TRBV18 and TRBJ1-2): NAGVMQNPRHLVRRRGQEARLRCSPMKGHSHVYWYRQLPEEGLKFMVYLQKENIIDESGMPKERFSAEFPKEGPSILRIQQVVRGDSAAYFCASSNSAGTEAYDYTFGSGTRLTVV.